One sample yielded the 30 T cell receptor beta chains listed below, sequenced in a study of T cells in Graves' hyperthyroidism and ophthalmopathy. Amplification of TCR beta CDR3 regions was performed using RNA transcripts as template. The primer set for the first-round RT-PCR of the TCR CDR3 was HTBI. TCRdb reprocessed the multiplex PCR reads with MiXCR, giving one entry per CDR3 protein. The table records approximately 430,000 distinct CDR3 sequences, 15% to 17% of them present only once. The specimen sequenced was blood. The receptors were sampled from a woman under 30 with Graves' hyperthyroidism.

This clonotype was recorded many times. The CDR3 is CASSEQGQVAAEQYF. The CDR3, as DNA: TGCGCCAGCAGTGAACAGGGACAGGTTGCGGCCGAGCAGTACTTC. The rearrangement links TRBV10-2 to TRBJ2-7, with 8 bases that match TRBD1. This CDR3 is built from 15 residues. Germline values: CDR1 WSHSY, CDR2 SAAADI. V lost 3 bases and J lost 6; bases outside the gene matches: 10.

The chain uses TRBV29-1 and TRBJ1-1, with a possible D match to TRBD1 (6 bases). This CDR3 spans 12 amino acids. The germline gives CDR1 SQVTM, CDR2 ANQGSEA. V was clipped by 7 bases and J by 1 base, with 10 bases between them. Here the CDR3 DNA reads TGCAGCGCCAGGGGCTCGAACACTGAAGCTTTCTTT. It codes for CSARGSNTEAFF.

This clonotype was seen repeatedly, ten times or more. This chain joins TRBV10-3 and TRBJ1-2; 8 bases fit TRBD1. The germline V gene encodes CDR1 ENHRY and CDR2 SYGVKD. V lost 10 bases and J lost 4; bases outside the gene matches: 11. This CDR3 comprises 14 residues. The CDR3 is CASTPGQGVYGYTF. The CDR3 nucleotides are TGTGCCAGCACGCCTGGACAGGGAGTCTATGGCTACACCTTC.

This clonotype was observed a few times. This chain connects TRBV18 to TRBJ1-3, with 7 bases that match TRBD1. Trimming removed 3 bases from V and 1 base from J; junction bases left unmatched: 15. CDR3 size: 19 residues. CDR1 is KGHSH and CDR2 is LQKENI in the germline V gene. Written as DNA, the CDR3 is TGTGCCAGCTCACCTAGCGGGACAGCGGGCCGGGGATCTGGAAACACCATATATTTT. Translated, it gives CASSPSGTAGRGSGNTIYF.

In this sample, this clonotype turned up a few times. CDR3 residues: CASSQVWGLYNEQFF. DNA for the CDR3: TGCGCCAGCAGCCAAGTATGGGGATTATACAATGAGCAGTTCTTC. The genes are TRBV4-1 and TRBJ2-1, with no clear D. The CDR3 consists of 15 residues. Germline CDR1 is MGHRA and CDR2 is YSYEKL. Trimming left V 1 base short and J 4 bases short, with 11 bases between.

This clonotype has only a few counts. A junction boundary mismatches the germline segment, possibly from a read error. This chain uses TRBV7-9 with TRBJ2-1; maybe TRBD1 (5 bases). The length of the CDR3 is 15 residues. Germline-derived CDR1 and CDR2 are SEHNR and FQNEAQ (reference sequence). The CDR3 is CASSPRQRSYNEQLF. CDR3 in DNA: TGTGCCAGCAGCCCGAGACAGCGCTCCTACAATGAGCAGCTCTTC.

The sample holds many counts of this clonotype. The rearrangement links TRBV2 to TRBJ1-5; maybe TRBD1 (5 bases). V was trimmed by 2 bases and J by 1 base, leaving 9 bases between them. This CDR3 spans 15 amino acids. Germline CDR1 SNHLY, CDR2 FYNNEI. CDR3 in amino acids: CASSEIGVSNQPQHF. In DNA form, the CDR3 reads TGTGCCAGCAGTGAAATAGGGGTGAGCAATCAGCCCCAGCATTTT.

This clonotype was observed a handful of times. This rearrangement joins TRBV29-1 to TRBJ2-1; D might be TRBD1 (6 bases). Trimming stripped 3 bases from V and 2 bases from J, with 11 bases between. The CDR3 is made up of 14 amino acids. CDR1 is SQVTM and CDR2 is ANQGSEA in the germline V gene. The CDR3 region has the DNA TGCAGCGTTGATGGGGGCAACACCTACAATGAGCAGTTCTTC. Encoded protein: CSVDGGNTYNEQFF.

This clonotype came up many times. The chain uses TRBV12-3 or TRBV12-4 and TRBJ2-3, with 7 bases matching TRBD1. CDR3 length equals 16 residues. Trimming cost V 6 bases and J 3 bases; bases outside gene matches: 12. CDR3 DNA sequence: TGTGCCAGCAGCACGACAGGGAACGTGAGGACAGATACGCAGTATTTT. Translation: CASSTTGNVRTDTQYF.

This clonotype has only a few counts. The chain carries TRBV15 and TRBJ2-4; no clear D. V was cut by 0 bases and J by 0 bases, with 9 bases left in between. Germline V CDR1 and CDR2: LNHNV, YYDKDF (reference sequence). This CDR3 contains 16 residues. CDR3 sequence (DNA): TGTGCCACCAGCAGAGATGCCACAGTAGCCAAAAACATTCAGTACTTC. Amino acids: CATSRDATVAKNIQYF.

This clonotype was observed a few times. The chain couples TRBV20-1 to TRBJ2-1; 8 nucleotides align to TRBD2. Trimming at V came to 5 bases and at J to 4 bases, leaving 10 bases not matched to a gene. The CDR3 covers 15 residues. The germline V gene encodes CDR1 DFQATT and CDR2 SNEGSKA (reference sequence). This CDR3 is CSAGPLAGLYNEQFF. The CDR3 nucleotides are TGCAGTGCTGGGCCCCTAGCGGGCCTTTACAATGAGCAGTTCTTC.

This clonotype was detected many times. The chain carries TRBV20-1 and TRBJ1-6; D call uncertain. Germline-derived CDR1 and CDR2 are DFQATT and SNEGSKA (reference sequence). Trimming stripped 0 bases from V and 7 bases from J, with 10 bases between. CDR3 length equals 14 residues. The CDR3 region is CSAREMSLNSPLHF. In DNA form, the CDR3 reads TGCAGTGCTAGAGAGATGAGCCTAAATTCACCCCTCCACTTT.

The chain combines TRBV2 with TRBJ2-1, with TRBD2 matching over 9 bases. The CDR3 is 16 amino acids. Germline loops: CDR1 SNHLY, CDR2 FYNNEI. With V trimmed by 2 bases and J by 4 bases, 6 bases remained unmatched. CDR3 DNA sequence: TGTGCCAGCAGTGAACCCCGAGCGGGGGGTTACAATGAGCAGTTCTTC. Amino acid sequence: CASSEPRAGGYNEQFF.

This chain joins TRBV5-1 and TRBJ2-3; no definite D call. V was cut by 5 bases and J by 2 bases, with 12 bases left in between. This CDR3 spans 14 amino acids. Germline V gene sequence: CDR1 SGHRS, CDR2 YFSETQ. This CDR3 reads CASSRMIATDTQYF. DNA of the CDR3: TGCGCCAGCAGTAGGATGATAGCCACAGATACGCAGTATTTT.

As for this clonotype: A read error may be the cause here, since a much bigger clone is one base away. V and J are TRBV6-2 or TRBV6-3 and TRBJ1-2; D is undetermined. This CDR3 has 15 amino acids. Per germline, CDR1 MNHEY and CDR2 SVGEGT. Deletions cut 7 bases from V and 8 bases from J, with 23 bases between. The DNA of the CDR3 is TGTGCCAGCAAGGTCGTTGGGATGTGGTTTGAGGGCTACACCTTC. Amino acids: CASKVVGMWFEGYTF.

In this sample, this clonotype turned up many times. This rearrangement joins TRBV28 to TRBJ1-5, with 8 bases that match TRBD1. V shed 3 bases, J shed 5 bases, and the junction held 6 bases outside the gene matches. Looked up from germline, CDR1 is MDHEN and CDR2 is SYDVKM. This CDR3 region has 15 residues. As DNA, the CDR3 is TGTGCCAGCAGTTTTGAAGGACAGGGTCATCAGCCCCAGCATTTT. Protein sequence: CASSFEGQGHQPQHF. Full variable domain (missing parts from reference TRBV28 and TRBJ1-5): DVKVTQSSRYLVKRTGEKVFLECVQDMDHENMFWYRQDPGLGLRLIYFSYDVKMKEKGDIPEGYSVSREKKERFSLILESASTNQTSMYLCASSFEGQGHQPQHFGDGTRLSIL.

In its sample, this clonotype was seen many times. The chain employs TRBV27 and TRBJ1-1, with D tentatively TRBD1 (6 bases). Germline V gene data show CDR1 as MNHEY and CDR2 as SMNVEV (reference sequence). With 7 bases removed from V and 1 base from J, the gap between germline ends came to 19 bases. This CDR3 is built from 16 residues. CDR3 residues: CASKPTYRASNTEAFF. In nucleotides, the CDR3 is TGTGCCAGCAAACCCACCTACAGGGCATCGAACACTGAAGCTTTCTTT.

This chain links TRBV7-9 with TRBJ1-1, with D hard to call. Germline assignment: CDR1 SEHNR and CDR2 FQNEAQ (reference sequence). This CDR3 is built from 13 residues. V dropped 2 bases and J dropped 11 bases, with 15 bases sitting between them. CDR3 bases: TGTGCCAGCAGCTTATACCCCTCAAAGAGGGCTTTCTTT. Translation gives CASSLYPSKRAFF.

This clonotype was recorded many times. The chain uses TRBV5-1 and TRBJ1-5; D not resolved. The CDR3 spans 14 residues. The germline V and J ends were trimmed by 5 bases and 2 bases, with 11 bases remaining between them. Germline loops: CDR1 SGHRS, CDR2 YFSETQ. As DNA, the CDR3 is TGCGCCAGCAGGAACGGACCCGGCAATCAGCCCCAGCATTTT. Translated, it gives CASRNGPGNQPQHF.

This clonotype was seen repeatedly, ten times or more. The chain links TRBV6-2 or TRBV6-3 to TRBJ2-3; 11 nucleotides line up with TRBD2. This CDR3 contains 16 residues. The trim removed 0 bases at V and 5 bases at J, leaving 4 bases unmatched. The germline CDR1 and CDR2 sequences are MNHEY and SVGEGT. The CDR3 loop is CASSYSRLAGRDTQYF. The CDR3 coding sequence is TGTGCCAGCAGTTACTCCAGACTAGCGGGAAGAGATACGCAGTATTTT.

In this sample, this clonotype turned up many times. This chain connects TRBV6-6 to TRBJ1-4, with a tentative D call TRBD1 (6 bases). The CDR3 is made up of 15 amino acids. In germline, CDR1 is MNHNY, CDR2 SVGAGI (reference sequence). Trimming removed 0 bases at V and 8 bases at J, with 13 bases between. Here the CDR3 reads CASSYSVGGLEKLFF. DNA of the CDR3: TGTGCCAGCAGTTACTCGGTTGGGGGGCTGGAAAAACTGTTTTTT.

The chain recombines TRBV10-3 with TRBJ2-7; 9 positions match TRBD2. This CDR3 region has 15 residues. In germline, CDR1 is ENHRY, CDR2 SYGVKD. Trimming at V came to 5 bases and at J to 7 bases, leaving 12 bases not matched to a gene. This CDR3 is CAISIDSGGPGEQYF. CDR3 sequence (DNA): TGTGCCATCAGTATTGACAGCGGGGGGCCGGGAGAGCAGTACTTC.

The V and J genes are TRBV4-1 and TRBJ2-3; TRBD2 might be the D (5 bases). V shed 6 bases and J shed 0 bases, with 13 bases lying between them. Looked up from germline, CDR1 is MGHRA and CDR2 is YSYEKL. The length of the CDR3 is 15 residues. The CDR3 spells CASRPTTPSTDTQYF. The CDR3 nucleotides read TGCGCCAGCAGACCGACTACCCCTAGCACAGATACGCAGTATTTT.

This clonotype was recorded a few times. The V gene is TRBV19, the J gene TRBJ1-4; no definite D call. The CDR3 consists of 16 residues. Germline CDR1 is LNHDA and CDR2 is SQIVND (reference sequence). The V and J ends lost 4 bases and 8 bases respectively, with 20 bases between them. The CDR3 reads CASSTLSGPIGEKLFF. DNA of the CDR3: TGTGCCAGTAGTACCTTATCCGGGCCCATCGGGGAAAAACTGTTTTTT. The variable domain in full, completed from reference TRBV19 and TRBJ1-4, reads DGGITQSPKYLFRKEGQNVTLSCEQNLNHDAMYWYRQDPGQGLRLIYYSQIVNDFQKGDIAEGYSVSREKKESFPLTVTSAQKNPTAFYLCASSTLSGPIGEKLFFGSGTQLSVL.

The chain recombines TRBV6-9 with TRBJ1-1; weak D call: TRBD1 (5 bases). The CDR3 sequence is 15 residues long. Looked up from germline, CDR1 is MNHGY and CDR2 is SVAAGI. V was cut by 6 bases and J by 11 bases, with 25 bases left in between. The CDR3 loop is CASRLTGNPQKAAFF. For the CDR3, the DNA is TGTGCCAGCAGATTAACAGGAAACCCCCAGAAGGCGGCTTTCTTT.

Ten or more counts support this clonotype. The chain employs TRBV28 and TRBJ2-1; no firm D call. V dropped 2 bases and J dropped 0 bases, with 8 bases sitting between them. The CDR3 covers 15 residues. Germline CDR1 MDHEN, CDR2 SYDVKM. The CDR3 spells CASSLPSASYNEQFF. The CDR3 DNA reads as TGTGCCAGCAGTTTACCTAGTGCCTCCTACAATGAGCAGTTCTTC.

This clonotype was detected a few times. The genes are TRBV4-3 and TRBJ2-7; D is unclear. The length of the CDR3 is 14 residues. Trimming removed 0 bases from V and 2 bases from J, with 8 bases in between. Per germline, CDR1 LGHNA and CDR2 YSLEER. The CDR3 bases are TGCGCCAGCAGCCAAGACAACCCCACCTACGAGCAGTACTTC. Its translation is CASSQDNPTYEQYF.

This clonotype was counted many times. The chain employs TRBV10-3 and TRBJ2-7; no reliable D call. The germline gives CDR1 ENHRY, CDR2 SYGVKD. CDR3 length: 12 amino acids. V was trimmed by 10 bases and J by 2 bases, leaving 12 bases between them. The CDR3 DNA is TGTGCCACCAGGTCCGAAACCTACGAGCAGTACTTC. Amino acid sequence: CATRSETYEQYF.

V usage is TRBV25-1 and J usage is TRBJ2-7, with 10 bases aligning to TRBD1. CDR3 length: 13 amino acids. Germline V gene sequence: CDR1 MGHDK, CDR2 SYGVNS. V gave up 7 bases and J gave up 4 bases; unmatched junction bases: 4. The CDR3 here is CASTKGQGYEQYF. In DNA form, the CDR3 reads TGTGCCAGCACTAAGGGACAGGGGTACGAGCAGTACTTC.

The rearrangement uses TRBV4-1 and TRBJ1-4; D gene unclear. The CDR3 runs to 15 residues. Trimming pared 0 bases from V and 7 bases from J, leaving 12 bases between. Germline assignment: CDR1 MGHRA and CDR2 YSYEKL. CDR3 in amino acids: CASSQDQEIGEKLFF. CDR3 nucleotides: TGCGCCAGCAGCCAAGATCAGGAGATTGGTGAAAAACTGTTTTTT.